The clone carrying this T cell receptor beta chain was detected only a few times. The antigen is unknown. A second PCR of 7 to 11 cycles used a sample-barcoded 5' primer and a J-beta primer mix. Each CDR3 protein is one row after TCRdb ran MiXCR on the 5' RACE reads. The sample includes around 1.1 million distinct CDR3 sequences, around two fifths seen only once; the top ten take around 14%. Donors were systemically healthy Caucasian individuals from Russia aged about 6 to 90 years. This CDR3 is built from 15 residues. Germline-derived CDR1 and CDR2 are DFQATT and SNEGSKA (reference sequence). V gave up 6 bases and J gave up 3 bases; unmatched junction bases: 12. These data originate in a study of blood T cells in healthy people across ages. Overall study results and limits: There was a strong correlation between TCR beta diversity and naive T cell percentage.

Sample: blood. The V call is TRBV20-1, the J call TRBJ2-3, with 7 nucleotides matching TRBD1. This receptor was taken from a man aged 18 to 30 in good health. The CDR3 sequence: CSARKRTGETDTQYF. The CDR3 DNA is TGCAGTGCCAGAAAGAGGACAGGCGAAACAGATACGCAGTATTTT.